The clone carrying this T cell receptor (beta chain) was recorded many times. Its antigen remains unknown. Not enrolled were patients with uncontrolled infection, other autoimmune disease, pregnancy or lactation. This entry comes from a study of T cells in Graves' hyperthyroidism and ophthalmopathy. There were TCR beta CDR3 regions amplified from RNA transcripts. A set of HTBI primers served as the primers for a first-round RT-PCR of the TCR CDR3. TCRdb reanalysed the multiplex PCR reads using MiXCR and keeps one entry per CDR3 protein. Seen here are around 600,000 distinct CDR3 sequences, 13% to 15% observed once, and the top ten hold approximately 12%. Germline V gene data show CDR1 as DFQATT and CDR2 as SNEGSKA (reference sequence). The CDR3 spans 15 residues. V shed 6 bases and J 2 bases; nucleotides not matched to a gene: 7. Study-level results: Most thyroid-expanded clonotypes above 0.001 were also found in blood. The model foresaw ophthalmopathy a median approximately 6.3 months prior to onset.

This receptor was identified in a woman in her forties or fifties with Graves' ophthalmopathy. The sample consisted of blood. V and J are TRBV20-1 and TRBJ1-5, with 10 bases that match TRBD1. Here the CDR3 reads CSATDRGRGNQPQHF. In DNA, the CDR3 is TGCAGTGCGACTGACAGGGGGCGCGGCAATCAGCCCCAGCATTTT.